This T cell receptor (beta chain) was found in a study of blood T cell repertoires in COVID-19. Overall study: Sources were T cells, B-cell-depleted T cells, or PBMCs; the material itself was cDNA or gDNA.

Participant age was about 18 to 89 years, and participants resided in about 25 US areas. This table comes from immunoSEQ multiplex PCR, and its TCRdb copy is limited to in-frame clones, with some not included. Among a few hundred thousand clones listed, roughly 89% were seen once. Germline V lookup: CDR1 KGHDR, CDR2 SFDVKD. The CDR3 is made up of 14 amino acids. V shed 4 bases, J shed 8 bases, and the junction held 5 bases outside the gene matches. The receptor was isolated from a woman in her 50s who had recovered from COVID-19. The sequencing sample was made of PBMCs or T cells enriched from blood (not recorded which). This sequence joins TRBV24-1 and TRBJ2-1; 9 bases align to TRBD1. CDR3 amino acids: CATSDPGQGYEQFF. The DNA for the CDR3 is TGTGCCACCAGTGACCCGGGACAGGGATATGAGCAGTTCTTC.